This is a list of T cell receptor beta chains from one sample in a study of PD-L1 blockade in urothelial cancer. The assay was immunoSEQ multiplex PCR, and TCRdb's table has in-frame clones only and misses some. The table includes around 110,000 clones, around 93% detected once. Material: PBMCs, obtained around atezolizumab (anti-PD-L1) treatment. These receptors were collected from a man between 60 and 75 years old with urothelial cancer. Each CDR3 is given with its conserved first and last residue. D genes are given only for firm matches. Size values are once, few and many counts, or a class for expanded clones, and some rows have none.

D,J,size,V,DNA,CDR3
-,TRBJ1-4,-,TRBV7-9,TGTGCCAGCAGCCCACCCTGGGGGGGGAATGAAAAACTGTTTTTT,CASSPPWGGNEKLFF
TRBD1,TRBJ2-5,-,TRBV19,TGTGCCAGTAGTATAGGACAGGGGGTCGAGACCCAGTACTTC,CASSIGQGVETQYF
TRBD2,TRBJ2-5,-,TRBV6-5,TGTGCCAGCAAGACTAGCGGGGGGCCCACCCAGTACTTC,CASKTSGGPTQYF
TRBD2,TRBJ2-7,-,TRBV5-1,TGCGCCAGCAGCTTCGGGCTAGCGGGACCCGAGCAGTACTTC,CASSFGLAGPEQYF
TRBD1,TRBJ1-6,-,TRBV30,TGTGCCTGGAGCGACAGGGAGAATAATTCACCCCTCCACTTT,CAWSDRENNSPLHF
-,TRBJ2-3,-,TRBV18,TGTGCCAGCTCACCACCCATTGACAGTTTATCTAGCACAGATACGCAGTATTTT,CASSPPIDSLSSTDTQYF
-,TRBJ2-7,-,TRBV7-6,TGTGCCAGCAGCGCAACCAGGGGCACCTACGAGCAGTACTTC,CASSATRGTYEQYF
-,TRBJ1-2,-,TRBV7-9,TGTGCCAGCAGCGATGTCCAGCCGGGACTTGCTGGCTACACCTTC,CASSDVQPGLAGYTF
TRBD1,TRBJ2-2,-,TRBV7-7,TGTGCTAGCAGCTCGCTACAGGGGGGTGAGCTGTTTTTT,CASSSLQGGELFF
-,TRBJ2-1,-,TRBV7-9,TGTGCCAGCAGCTCGGACCTAATAGCGACTAGTTTCCACAATGAGCAGTTCTTC,CASSSDLIATSFHNEQFF
-,TRBJ2-5,-,TRBV4-2,TGTGCCAGCAGCCAAGGCTTCGGGCGGGGAGAGGAGACCCAGTACTTC,CASSQGFGRGEETQYF
TRBD1,TRBJ2-7,-,TRBV5-6,TGTGCCAGCAGCTTGGCTTTGGGACAGGGGAGCAACGAGCAGTACTTC,CASSLALGQGSNEQYF
TRBD1,TRBJ1-2,once,TRBV28,TGTGCCAGCAGTTTAGCCCAGGGGGTTAATGGCTACACCTTC,CASSLAQGVNGYTF
-,TRBJ1-1,-,TRBV5-1,TGCGCCAGCAGCTTACAGGGGAACACTGAAGCTTTCTTT,CASSLQGNTEAFF
TRBD2,TRBJ2-3,-,TRBV19,TGTGCCAGTAGCCGAGCTAGCGGGGTCGGGGATACGCAGTATTTT,CASSRASGVGDTQYF
TRBD2,TRBJ2-5,once,TRBV5-6,TGTGCCAGCAGCTTGGCGACTAGCGGGGGGGAGACCCAGTACTTC,CASSLATSGGETQYF
-,TRBJ2-2,-,TRBV7-6,TGTGCCAGCAGCTTGTTAGAAACCGGGGAGCTGTTTTTT,CASSLLETGELFF
-,TRBJ2-7,-,TRBV4-2,TGTGCCAGCAGCTGCCTTCGGGGGAGAAGAACGCCTACGACATACGAGCAGTACTTC,CASSCLRGRRTPTTYEQYF
-,TRBJ2-1,-,TRBV4-2,TGTGCCAGCAGCCAAGAAATGACGGCGGGGAATAATGAGCAGTTCTTC,CASSQEMTAGNNEQFF
TRBD2,TRBJ2-7,-,TRBV15,TGTGCCACCAGCAGCCTCGCGGGGGGGCCATACGAGCAGTACTTC,CATSSLAGGPYEQYF
-,TRBJ1-2,-,TRBV5-1,TGCGCCAGCAGCCCCGAGGGAAGGGCGGGGACCTATGGCTACACCTTC,CASSPEGRAGTYGYTF
TRBD1,TRBJ2-1,-,TRBV5-1,TGCGCCAGCAGCGCCCGACAGGGGCTGGATGAGCAGTTCTTC,CASSARQGLDEQFF
TRBD2,TRBJ2-1,few,TRBV28,TGTGCCAGCAGTCTGATTAGCGGGAGTGGGGGGAATGAGCAGTTCTTC,CASSLISGSGGNEQFF
TRBD2,TRBJ2-1,-,TRBV5-1,TGCGCCAGCGCCCGACTAGCGGGGGGGCCCGGTGAGCAGTTCTTC,CASARLAGGPGEQFF
TRBD2,TRBJ2-3,-,TRBV7-8,TGTGCCAGCAGCCCTCTGCTAGGACTAGCGGGCACAGATACGCAGTATTTT,CASSPLLGLAGTDTQYF
-,TRBJ2-2,once,TRBV7-3,TGTGCCAGCAGCTTCGGGACCGGGGAGCTGTTTTTT,CASSFGTGELFF
-,TRBJ1-1,-,TRBV5-1,TGCGCCAGCAGCCTGGAGAGGGTGAACACTGAAGCTTTCTTT,CASSLERVNTEAFF
TRBD2,TRBJ2-7,once,TRBV5-1,TGCGCCAGCAGCGCGGGACTAAACTACGAGCAGTACTTC,CASSAGLNYEQYF
TRBD2,TRBJ2-7,-,TRBV4-3,TGCGCCAGCAGCCCGGTGCGGGGGGGCGAGTACGAGCAGTACTTC,CASSPVRGGEYEQYF
-,TRBJ1-4,-,TRBV15,TGTGCCACCAGCAGAGATGGGGCAGGGGCGAGTGAAAAACTGTTTTTT,CATSRDGAGASEKLFF
TRBD2,TRBJ2-7,-,TRBV2,TGTGCCAGCAGGGAAACGGGACTAGCGGGAGGCTACTACGAGCAGTACTTC,CASRETGLAGGYYEQYF
TRBD1,TRBJ2-7,-,TRBV19,TGTGCCAGTAGTACCACCGGGACAGGTTTATACGAGCAGTACTTC,CASSTTGTGLYEQYF
TRBD2,TRBJ2-2,-,TRBV4-2,TGTGCCAGCAGCCAATACTCCTCTGGCGGGAGGGAGAACACCGGGGAGCTGTTTTTT,CASSQYSSGGRENTGELFF
-,TRBJ2-3,-,TRBV6-1,TGTGCCAGCAGTTGGACAGCCTTCTACACAGATACGCAGTATTTT,CASSWTAFYTDTQYF
-,TRBJ2-1,-,TRBV5-1,TGCGCCAGCAGCCCAGACTTTGTAGGCTACAATGAGCAGTTCTTC,CASSPDFVGYNEQFF
TRBD2,TRBJ2-3,once,TRBV2,TGTGCCAGCACTAGCGGGGTCGGCGGGAGGAGAACAGATACGCAGTATTTT,CASTSGVGGRRTDTQYF
-,TRBJ2-5,-,TRBV6-6,TGTGCCAGCAGTCCCCCGGGCCAAGAGACCCAGTACTTC,CASSPPGQETQYF
-,TRBJ1-1,-,TRBV5-1,TGCGCCAGCAGCTTGGCCATGGGAGCTGAAGCTTTCTTT,CASSLAMGAEAFF
-,TRBJ2-1,-,TRBV7-8,TGTGCCAGCAGCTTAGTTTCCGGGGGAACGTACAATGAGCAGTTCTTC,CASSLVSGGTYNEQFF
-,TRBJ1-5,-,TRBV19,TGTGCCAGTAGTCACGGGGGAGGTCAGCCCCAGCATTTT,CASSHGGGQPQHF
-,TRBJ1-5,-,TRBV5-6,TGTGCCAGCAGCTTTTATGGCAATCAGCCCCAGCATTTT,CASSFYGNQPQHF
-,TRBJ2-1,-,TRBV7-3,TGTGCCAGCAGCCGTGACGGACACGGCTACAATGAGCAGTTCTTC,CASSRDGHGYNEQFF
TRBD2,TRBJ2-1,-,TRBV9,TGTGCCAGCAGCGTAGGCGGGGACTACGACAATGAGCAGTTCTTC,CASSVGGDYDNEQFF
-,TRBJ2-7,-,TRBV7-8,TGTGCCAGCAGCTTAGCAAGTGTTGGGGCTACCAGCTCCTACGAGCAGTACTTC,CASSLASVGATSSYEQYF
-,TRBJ1-1,-,TRBV5-6,TGTGCCAGCAGCTTGCCTCAGGTGGTGACTGAAGCTTTCTTT,CASSLPQVVTEAFF
TRBD2,TRBJ2-1,once,TRBV5-4,TGTGCCAGCAGCTTTCCCCTAGCGGGGGGGCCGGGGTACAATGAGCAGTTCTTC,CASSFPLAGGPGYNEQFF
TRBD2,TRBJ2-1,-,TRBV29-1,TGCAGCGTAGAGCGGGAGGAAGTTTACAATGAGCAGTTCTTC,CSVEREEVYNEQFF
TRBD2,TRBJ2-5,-,TRBV15,TGTGCCACCAGCAGAGGGTCTGCGGGAGGGCCGGAAGAGACCCAGTACTTC,CATSRGSAGGPEETQYF
TRBD1,TRBJ2-7,-,TRBV4-3,TGCGCCAGCAGCCAAGCCGGGACAGGGCCTTACGAGCAGTACTTC,CASSQAGTGPYEQYF
-,TRBJ2-3,medium-sized,TRBV30,TGTGCCTGGAGTGTTGGGCTAGGGGCCACAGATACGCAGTATTTT,CAWSVGLGATDTQYF
-,TRBJ1-5,few,TRBV18,TGTGCCAGCTCAAATGACAGAAATAGCAATCAGCCCCAGCATTTT,CASSNDRNSNQPQHF
-,TRBJ2-7,-,TRBV18,TGTGCCAGCTCGGCGGTAACGGGACAAGCGTACGAGCAGTACTTC,CASSAVTGQAYEQYF
-,TRBJ2-2,-,TRBV6-5,TGTGCCAGCGGCCTAGCCGGGGAGCTGTTTTTT,CASGLAGELFF
-,TRBJ1-2,-,TRBV5-4,TGTGCCAGCAGTTTTCGACGGACTCCTAACTATGGTTACACCTTC,CASSFRRTPNYGYTF
TRBD1,TRBJ1-2,once,TRBV4-3,TGCGCCAGCAGCCAAGACAGACAGGGCTCCTATGGCTACACCTTC,CASSQDRQGSYGYTF
TRBD2,TRBJ2-5,-,TRBV9,TGTGCCAGCAGCGGTAGCGGGAGGGCCGAAGAGACCCAGTACTTC,CASSGSGRAEETQYF
TRBD2,TRBJ2-5,-,TRBV11-2,TGTGCCAGCAGCTCCAGACTAGCGGGGGAAGAGACCCAGTACTTC,CASSSRLAGEETQYF
-,TRBJ2-3,-,TRBV10-1,TGCGCCAGCAGCGGCTACCTGACAACAGATACGCAGTATTTT,CASSGYLTTDTQYF
-,TRBJ2-7,-,TRBV11-2,TGTGCCAGCAGCTTAGTGGGGGGTCCCTTTTACGAGCAGTACTTC,CASSLVGGPFYEQYF
-,TRBJ2-7,-,TRBV7-2,TGTGCCAGCAGCCCCGCCGTTCGGTACGAGCAGTACTTC,CASSPAVRYEQYF